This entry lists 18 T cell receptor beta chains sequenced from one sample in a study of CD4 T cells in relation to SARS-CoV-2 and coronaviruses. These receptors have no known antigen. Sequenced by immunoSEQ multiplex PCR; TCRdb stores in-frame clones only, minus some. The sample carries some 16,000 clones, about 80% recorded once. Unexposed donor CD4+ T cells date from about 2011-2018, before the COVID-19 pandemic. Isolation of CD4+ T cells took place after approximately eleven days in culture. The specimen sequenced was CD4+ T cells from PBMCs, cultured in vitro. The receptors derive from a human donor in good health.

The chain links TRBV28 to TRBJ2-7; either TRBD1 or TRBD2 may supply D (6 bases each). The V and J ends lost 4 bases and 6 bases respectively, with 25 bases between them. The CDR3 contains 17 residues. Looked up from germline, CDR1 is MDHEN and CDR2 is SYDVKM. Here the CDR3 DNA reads TGTGCCAGCAGTTCCGACCAACGGGGGCGTTGGGTCTCCGAGCAGTACTTC. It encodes CASSSDQRGRWVSEQYF.

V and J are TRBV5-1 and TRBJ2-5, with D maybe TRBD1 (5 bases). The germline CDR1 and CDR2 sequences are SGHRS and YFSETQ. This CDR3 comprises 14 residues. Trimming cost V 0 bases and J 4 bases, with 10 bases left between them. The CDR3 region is CASSLAGRVETQYF. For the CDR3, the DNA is TGCGCCAGCAGCTTGGCGGGCAGGGTAGAGACCCAGTACTTC.

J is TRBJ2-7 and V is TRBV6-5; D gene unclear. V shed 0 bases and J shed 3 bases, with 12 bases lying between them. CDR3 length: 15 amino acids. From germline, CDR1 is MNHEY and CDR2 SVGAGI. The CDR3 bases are TGTGCCAGCAGTTACTCGTACGCAACAGACTACGAGCAGTACTTC. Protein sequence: CASSYSYATDYEQYF.

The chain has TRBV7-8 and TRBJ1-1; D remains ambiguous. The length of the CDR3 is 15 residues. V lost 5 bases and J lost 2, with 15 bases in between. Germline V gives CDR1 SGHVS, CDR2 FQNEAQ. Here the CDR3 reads CASSVKRYRNTEAFF. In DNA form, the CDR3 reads TGTGCCAGCAGCGTAAAACGGTACAGAAACACTGAAGCTTTCTTT. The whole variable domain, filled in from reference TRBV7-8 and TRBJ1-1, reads GAGVSQSPRYKVAKRGQDVALRCDPISGHVSLFWYQQALGQGPEFLTYFQNEAQLDKSGLPSDRFFAERPEGSVSTLKIQRTQQEDSAVYLCASSVKRYRNTEAFFGQGTRLTVV.

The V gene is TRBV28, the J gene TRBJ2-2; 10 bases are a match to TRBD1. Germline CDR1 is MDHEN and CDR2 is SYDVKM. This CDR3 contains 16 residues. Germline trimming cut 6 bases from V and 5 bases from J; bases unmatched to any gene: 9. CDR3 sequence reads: CASRPAGDRGTGELFF. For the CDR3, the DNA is TGTGCCAGCAGACCTGCTGGGGACAGGGGAACCGGGGAGCTGTTTTTT. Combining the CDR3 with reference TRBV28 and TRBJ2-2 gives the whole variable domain DVKVTQSSRYLVKRTGEKVFLECVQDMDHENMFWYRQDPGLGLRLIYFSYDVKMKEKGDIPEGYSVSREKKERFSLILESASTNQTSMYLCASRPAGDRGTGELFFGEGSRLTVL.

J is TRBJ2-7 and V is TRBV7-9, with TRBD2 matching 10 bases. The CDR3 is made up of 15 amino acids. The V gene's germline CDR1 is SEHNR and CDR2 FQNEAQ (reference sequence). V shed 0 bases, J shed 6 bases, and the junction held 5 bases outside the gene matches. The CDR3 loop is CASSLARGLAAEQYF. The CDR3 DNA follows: TGTGCCAGCAGCTTAGCTAGAGGACTAGCGGCCGAGCAGTACTTC.

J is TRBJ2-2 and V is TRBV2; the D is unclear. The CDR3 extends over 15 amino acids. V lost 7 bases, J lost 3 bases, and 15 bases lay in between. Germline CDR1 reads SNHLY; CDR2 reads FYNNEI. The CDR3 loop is CASKEKELDTGELFF. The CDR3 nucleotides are TGTGCCAGCAAAGAGAAGGAGTTGGACACCGGGGAGCTGTTTTTT.

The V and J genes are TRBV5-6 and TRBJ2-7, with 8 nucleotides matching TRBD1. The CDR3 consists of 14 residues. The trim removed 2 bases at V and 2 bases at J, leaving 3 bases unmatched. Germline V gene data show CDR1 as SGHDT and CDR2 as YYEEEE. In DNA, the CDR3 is TGTGCCAGCAGCTTTACAGGGGGTACCTACGAGCAGTACTTC. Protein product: CASSFTGGTYEQYF.

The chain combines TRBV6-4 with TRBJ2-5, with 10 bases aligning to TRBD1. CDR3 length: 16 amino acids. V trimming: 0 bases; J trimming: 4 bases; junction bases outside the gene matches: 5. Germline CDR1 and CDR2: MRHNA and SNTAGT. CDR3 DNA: TGTGCCAGCAGTGACTCAACCGGGACAGGGGTAGAGACCCAGTACTTC. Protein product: CASSDSTGTGVETQYF.

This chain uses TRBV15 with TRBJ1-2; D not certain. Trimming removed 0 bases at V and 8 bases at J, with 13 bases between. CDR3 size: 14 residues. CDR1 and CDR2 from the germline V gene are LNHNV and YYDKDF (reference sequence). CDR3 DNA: TGTGCCACCAGCAGAGATGGTCGAAGCGGGGGCTACACCTTC. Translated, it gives CATSRDGRSGGYTF.

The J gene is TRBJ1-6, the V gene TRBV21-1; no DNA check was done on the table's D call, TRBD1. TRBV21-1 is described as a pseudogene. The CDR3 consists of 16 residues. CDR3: CASSKVETGCNSPLHF. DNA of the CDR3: TGTGCCAGCAGCAAAGTGGAGACAGGGTGCAATTCACCCCTCCACTTT.

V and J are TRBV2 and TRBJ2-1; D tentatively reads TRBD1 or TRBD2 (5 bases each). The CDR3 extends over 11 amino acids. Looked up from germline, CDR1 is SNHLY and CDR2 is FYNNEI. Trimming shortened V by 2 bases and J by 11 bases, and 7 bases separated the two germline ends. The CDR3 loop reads CASSEWGQQFF. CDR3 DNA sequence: TGTGCCAGCAGTGAATGGGGACAGCAGTTCTTC. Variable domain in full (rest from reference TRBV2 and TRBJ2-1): EPEVTQTPSHQVTQMGQEVILRCVPISNHLYFYWYRQILGQKVEFLVSFYNNEISEKSEIFDDQFSVERPDGSNFTLKIRSTKLEDSAMYFCASSEWGQQFFGPGTRLTVL.

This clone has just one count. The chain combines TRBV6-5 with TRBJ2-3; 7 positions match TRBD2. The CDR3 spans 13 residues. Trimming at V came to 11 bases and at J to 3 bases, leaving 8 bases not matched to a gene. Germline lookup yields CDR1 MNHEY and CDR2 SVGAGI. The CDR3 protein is CALGLVGTDTQYF. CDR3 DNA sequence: TGTGCCTTAGGACTAGTTGGGACAGATACGCAGTATTTT.

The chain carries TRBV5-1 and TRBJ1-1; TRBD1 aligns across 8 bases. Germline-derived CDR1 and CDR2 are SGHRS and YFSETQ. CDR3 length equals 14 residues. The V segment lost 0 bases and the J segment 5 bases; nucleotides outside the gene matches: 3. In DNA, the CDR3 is TGCGCCAGCAGCTTGGGACAGGGGCGGACTGAAGCTTTCTTT. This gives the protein CASSLGQGRTEAFF.

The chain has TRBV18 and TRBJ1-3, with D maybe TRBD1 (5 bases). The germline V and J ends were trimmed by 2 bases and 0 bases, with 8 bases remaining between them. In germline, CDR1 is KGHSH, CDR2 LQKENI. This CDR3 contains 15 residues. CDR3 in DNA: TGTGCCAGCTCACCAGGGAGGGGCTCTGGAAACACCATATATTTT. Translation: CASSPGRGSGNTIYF.

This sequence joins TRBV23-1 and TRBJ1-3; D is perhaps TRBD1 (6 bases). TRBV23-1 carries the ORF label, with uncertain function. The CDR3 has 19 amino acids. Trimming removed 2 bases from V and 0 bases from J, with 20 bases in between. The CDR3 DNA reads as TGCGCCAGCAGTCAAAGCGGCGAGGACAGAGGCCTCTCTGGAAACACCATATATTTT. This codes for CASSQSGEDRGLSGNTIYF.

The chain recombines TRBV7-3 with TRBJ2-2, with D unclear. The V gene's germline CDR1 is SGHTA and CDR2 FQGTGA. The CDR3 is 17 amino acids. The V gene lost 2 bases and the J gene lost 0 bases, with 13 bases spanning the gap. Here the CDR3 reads CASSLVSGPPNTGELFF. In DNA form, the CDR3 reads TGTGCCAGCAGCTTAGTCTCGGGTCCCCCGAACACCGGGGAGCTGTTTTTT.

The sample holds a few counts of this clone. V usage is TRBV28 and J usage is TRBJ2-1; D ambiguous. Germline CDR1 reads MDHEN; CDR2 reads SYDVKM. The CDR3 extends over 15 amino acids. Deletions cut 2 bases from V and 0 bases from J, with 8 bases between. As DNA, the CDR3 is TGTGCCAGCAGTTTACACCCTAGCTCCTACAATGAGCAGTTCTTC. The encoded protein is CASSLHPSSYNEQFF.